Listed here are 29 T cell receptor beta chains from one sample, sequenced in a study of Graves' ophthalmopathy and Graves' hyperthyroidism. Scientists amplified the TCR beta CDR3 regions from RNA transcripts. First-round RT-PCR relied on HTBI primers, and a second-round multiplex PCR came next. One entry per CDR3 protein, called by TCRdb with MiXCR from the multiplex PCR reads. The table has 600,000 to 950,000 distinct CDR3 sequences, 40% seen once. Sequencing was done on a sample of peripheral blood. Receptors were obtained from an adult man with Graves' ophthalmopathy.

The chain uses TRBV7-9 and TRBJ2-2; D is uncertain. Germline lookup yields CDR1 SEHNR and CDR2 FQNEAQ (reference sequence). With 5 bases removed from V and 9 bases from J, the gap between germline ends came to 7 bases. This CDR3 has 11 residues. CDR3 DNA sequence: TGTGCCAGCAGCCCCAGCCGGGAGCTGTTTTTT. Its translation: CASSPSRELFF.

With respect to this clonotype: A junction boundary mismatches the germline segment, possibly from a read error. The rearrangement joins TRBV5-1 to TRBJ2-5; 9 bases align to TRBD1. The CDR3 covers 15 residues. Germline CDR1 and CDR2: SGHRS and YFSETQ. CDR3 coding DNA: TGTGCCAGCAGCCCAACGGGACAGGGATCGGAGACCCAGTACTTC. Residues: CASSPTGQGSETQYF.

This clonotype was seen only a few times. In DNA form, the CDR3 reads TGTGCCAGCAGCTTGGTGGAGTTCGATTCACCCCTCCACTTT. Protein product: CASSLVEFDSPLHF. This rearrangement joins TRBV7-9 to TRBJ1-6; D uncertain. Germline-derived CDR1 and CDR2 are SEHNR and FQNEAQ (reference sequence). The CDR3 has 14 residues. V dropped 3 bases and J dropped 8 bases, with 11 bases sitting between them.

This clonotype occurred many times. The rearrangement links TRBV7-2 to TRBJ2-7; tentative D call: TRBD2 (5 bases). This CDR3 is 13 amino acids long. Per the germline V gene, CDR1 is SGHTA and CDR2 is FQGNSA. V was trimmed by 5 bases and J by 4 bases, leaving 12 bases between them. CDR3 amino acids: CASSHQEGYEQYF. CDR3 in DNA: TGTGCCAGCAGCCACCAAGAGGGTTACGAGCAGTACTTC.

The V gene is TRBV29-1, the J gene TRBJ2-5; 13 bases map to TRBD2. The CDR3 totals 16 residues. CDR1 SQVTM and CDR2 ANQGSEA come from the germline V gene. In nucleotides, the CDR3 is TGCAGTGCTATGGGACTAGCGGGGTTCGGGCAAGAGACCCAGTACTTC. It is translated as CSAMGLAGFGQETQYF.

At least ten counts were recorded for this clonotype. CDR3 amino acids: CASRRQGLTYEQYF. CDR3 DNA: TGTGCCAGCAGGAGACAGGGGTTGACCTACGAGCAGTACTTC. The chain uses TRBV2 and TRBJ2-7, with 8 nucleotides matching TRBD1. Germline loops: CDR1 SNHLY, CDR2 FYNNEI. The CDR3 has 14 amino acids. V lost 6 bases to trimming and J lost 2 bases; unmatched junction nucleotides: 6.

The chain has TRBV5-4 and TRBJ1-2; D not resolved. The CDR3 covers 15 residues. Trimming removed 3 bases from V and 0 bases from J, with 12 bases in between. CDR1 is SGHNT and CDR2 is YYREEE in the germline V gene (reference sequence). This chain's CDR3 is CASSSVIGPNYGYTF. CDR3 nucleotide sequence: TGTGCCAGCAGCTCGGTCATAGGACCTAACTATGGCTACACCTTC.

This clonotype came up a few times. The chain combines TRBV9 with TRBJ1-4, with D possibly TRBD1 on 6 matching bases. CDR3 length: 16 residues. The V gene lost 4 bases and the J gene lost 8 bases, with 21 bases spanning the gap. Germline lookup yields CDR1 SGDLS and CDR2 YYNGEE. The chain's CDR3 is CASSPYAGGPGEKLFF. CDR3 DNA: TGTGCCAGCAGCCCCTACGCCGGGGGGCCGGGAGAAAAACTGTTTTTT.

Comments on this clonotype: This may be a read error: a much more frequent sequence differs by one nucleotide. The chain links TRBV7-9 to TRBJ2-7, with D possibly being TRBD1 (7 bases). This CDR3 contains 14 residues. V shed 5 bases and J shed 5 bases, with 16 bases lying between them. Germline V gene data show CDR1 as SEHNR and CDR2 as FQNEAQ (reference sequence). The CDR3 here is CASSLGGQFDEQYF. The CDR3 DNA follows: TGTGCCAGCAGCCTGGGGGGACAGTTCGACGAGCAGTACTTC.

This clonotype has ten or more counts. V gene TRBV15 combines with J gene TRBJ1-1, with TRBD1 as a possible D gene (5 bases). V was clipped by 3 bases and J by 5 bases, with 19 bases between them. The germline gives CDR1 LNHNV, CDR2 YYDKDF (reference sequence). CDR3 size: 16 residues. The DNA for the CDR3 is TGTGCCACCAGCAGTCGGGGGGGACCCGATGGGACTGAAGCTTTCTTT. It specifies CATSSRGGPDGTEAFF.

The table lists this clonotype with many counts. The chain is built from TRBV15 and TRBJ2-7; the match to TRBD1 covers 7 bases. V shed 3 bases, J shed 4 bases, and the junction held 3 bases outside the gene matches. Germline loops: CDR1 LNHNV, CDR2 YYDKDF (reference sequence). The CDR3 sequence is 13 residues long. The CDR3 nucleotides are TGTGCCACCAGCAGGGACAGGCAATACGAGCAGTACTTC. This encodes CATSRDRQYEQYF.

The chain couples TRBV2 to TRBJ1-1; D gene uncertain. Germline CDR1 and CDR2: SNHLY and FYNNEI. CDR3 length: 13 amino acids. V was shortened by 7 bases and J by 1 base, with 10 bases between the two germline ends. The CDR3 bases are TGTGCCAGCAATCCGTCAGGGAACACTGAAGCTTTCTTT. Protein product: CASNPSGNTEAFF. Variable domain in full (rest from reference TRBV2 and TRBJ1-1): EPEVTQTPSHQVTQMGQEVILRCVPISNHLYFYWYRQILGQKVEFLVSFYNNEISEKSEIFDDQFSVERPDGSNFTLKIRSTKLEDSAMYFCASNPSGNTEAFFGQGTRLTVV.

The chain carries TRBV20-1 and TRBJ2-5; 13 bases match TRBD2. Germline V gives CDR1 DFQATT, CDR2 SNEGSKA (reference sequence). The CDR3 consists of 17 residues. The V segment lost 0 bases and the J segment 5 bases; nucleotides outside the gene matches: 9. The CDR3: CSARDPFGLAGVETQYF. DNA for the CDR3: TGCAGTGCTAGAGATCCCTTTGGACTAGCGGGAGTGGAGACCCAGTACTTC.

This clonotype was counted at least ten times. This chain joins TRBV7-3 and TRBJ1-2; D might be TRBD1 (5 bases). V lost 4 bases and J 8 bases, leaving 17 bases between the germline ends. Germline V gene lookup returns CDR1 SGHTA and CDR2 FQGTGA. This CDR3 spans 14 amino acids. The CDR3 reads CASSSSGTGEGYTF. The CDR3 DNA follows: TGTGCCAGCAGCTCTTCCGGGACGGGGGAGGGCTACACCTTC.

Many counts were recorded for this clonotype. This rearrangement joins TRBV29-1 to TRBJ1-2; the D gene is possibly TRBD1 (6 bases). With 3 bases removed from V and 4 bases from J, the gap between germline ends came to 15 bases. The germline CDR1 and CDR2 sequences are SQVTM and ANQGSEA. The CDR3 extends over 14 amino acids. The CDR3 protein is CSVDKDRQTYGYTF. The DNA for the CDR3 is TGCAGCGTTGATAAGGACAGACAGACCTATGGCTACACCTTC.

This clonotype occurred a few times. The gene calls are TRBV20-1 and TRBJ2-7, with a possible D match to TRBD2 (6 bases). The germline V and J ends were trimmed by 2 bases and 4 bases, with 12 bases remaining between them. This CDR3 is built from 13 residues. CDR1 is DFQATT, CDR2 SNEGSKA, per germline (reference sequence). The CDR3 reads CSARRGIDYEQYF. DNA for the CDR3: TGCAGTGCTAGACGGGGGATAGATTACGAGCAGTACTTC.

Comments on this clonotype: A junction end diverges from the germline sequence, so it may reflect a read error. This sequence joins TRBV24-1 and TRBJ1-5, with TRBD1 identical over 8 bases. This CDR3 has 13 amino acids. Germline V gives CDR1 KGHDR, CDR2 SFDVKD. CDR3 sequence: CASREDRDQPQHF. CDR3 nucleotides: TGTGCCAGCAGAGAGGACAGGGATCAGCCCCAGCATTTC.

Worth noting for this clonotype: No conserved phenylalanine or tryptophan is present at the end of the CDR3, so a read error is the likely explanation. The chain recombines TRBV7-9 with TRBJ2-5; 12 bases match TRBD2. Germline CDR1 SEHNR, CDR2 FQNEAQ (reference sequence). The CDR3 has 15 residues. V dropped 5 bases and J dropped 3; count of bases not matched to a gene: 4. CDR3 in DNA: TGTGCCAGCAGCCTCCGACTAGCGGGGGAAGAGACCCAGTACTGC. This encodes CASSLRLAGEETQYC.

This chain joins TRBV2 and TRBJ1-2; D not resolved. The germline V gene encodes CDR1 SNHLY and CDR2 FYNNEI. This CDR3 comprises 13 residues. V was pared by 6 bases and J by 0 bases, with 8 bases between. The CDR3 spells CASRVTANYGYTF. For the CDR3, the DNA is TGTGCCAGCAGAGTCACAGCTAACTATGGCTACACCTTC.

This clonotype was counted ten times or more. The CDR3 sequence is CASRQGGTNTEAFF. CDR3 DNA: TGTGCCAGTAGACAGGGGGGGACGAACACTGAAGCTTTCTTT. The V and J genes are TRBV19 and TRBJ1-1, with 8 bases matching TRBD1. Trimming took 6 bases from V and 1 from J; bases not matched to a gene: 4. This CDR3 is built from 14 residues. Germline values: CDR1 LNHDA, CDR2 SQIVND (reference sequence).

This clonotype was recorded a few times. This sequence joins TRBV20-1 and TRBJ1-6; no clear D gene. Germline CDR1 and CDR2: DFQATT and SNEGSKA (reference sequence). The CDR3 length is 17 residues. V was trimmed by 1 base and J by 7 bases, leaving 20 bases between them. In DNA, the CDR3 is TGCAGTGCTAGAGTTCTCCTAATTGGGAATCAGAATTCACCCCTCCACTTT. It codes for CSARVLLIGNQNSPLHF.

This clonotype was seen more than once but under ten times. The chain is built from TRBV25-1 and TRBJ2-2, with D possibly being TRBD1 (5 bases). The CDR3 is 14 amino acids. In germline, CDR1 is MGHDK, CDR2 SYGVNS. Trimming stripped 8 bases from V and 0 bases from J, with 10 bases between. CDR3 sequence reads: CASDRQANTGELFF. The CDR3 DNA follows: TGTGCCAGCGACAGACAAGCGAACACCGGGGAGCTGTTTTTT. The complete variable domain, with remaining parts taken from reference TRBV25-1 and TRBJ2-2, reads EADIYQTPRYLVIGTGKKITLECSQTMGHDKMYWYQQDPGMELHLIHYSYGVNSTEKGDLSSESTVSRIRTEHFPLTLESARPSHTSQYLCASDRQANTGELFFGEGSRLTVL.

V and J are TRBV7-6 and TRBJ2-7; 9 positions match TRBD1. Unmatched junction bases numbered 7, after V lost 5 bases and J lost 2 bases. CDR1 and CDR2 from the germline V gene are SGHVS and FNYEAQ. The length of the CDR3 is 15 residues. The CDR3: CASSVPGTGTYEQYF. CDR3 bases: TGTGCCAGCAGCGTTCCCGGGACAGGGACCTACGAGCAGTACTTC.

The V call is TRBV2, the J call TRBJ1-5, with D unclear. Trimming left V 3 bases short and J 4 bases short, with 10 bases between. CDR1 and CDR2 (germline): SNHLY, FYNNEI. This CDR3 has 14 residues. CDR3 protein: CASSDPRRNQPQHF. For the CDR3, the DNA is TGTGCCAGCAGTGACCCTCGAAGGAATCAGCCCCAGCATTTT. Complete variable domain (other parts from reference TRBV2 and TRBJ1-5): EPEVTQTPSHQVTQMGQEVILRCVPISNHLYFYWYRQILGQKVEFLVSFYNNEISEKSEIFDDQFSVERPDGSNFTLKIRSTKLEDSAMYFCASSDPRRNQPQHFGDGTRLSIL.

This clonotype has a count of ten or more. The chain links TRBV14 to TRBJ1-2; tentative D call: TRBD1 (5 bases). Per germline, CDR1 SGHDN and CDR2 FVKESK. V lost 2 bases and J lost 4, with 11 bases in between. CDR3 length: 14 amino acids. The CDR3 protein is CASSQQGRAYGYTF. The CDR3 DNA follows: TGTGCCAGCAGCCAACAAGGCAGGGCCTATGGCTACACCTTC.

This clonotype was seen many times. This chain uses TRBV25-1 with TRBJ2-7; the D gene is possibly TRBD1 (5 bases). In germline, CDR1 is MGHDK, CDR2 SYGVNS. This CDR3 region has 13 residues. Between the trimmed V and J ends, which lost 6 bases and 9 bases, there was a span of 18 bases. The chain's CDR3 is CASRHTGSNVQYF. The CDR3 DNA reads as TGTGCCAGCAGACATACAGGTTCAAATGTGCAGTACTTC.

The rearrangement links TRBV7-3 to TRBJ2-6; 10 positions agree with TRBD1. CDR3 length: 20 residues. CDR1 and CDR2 from the germline V gene are SGHTA and FQGTGA. Germline trimming cut 5 bases from V and 0 bases from J; bases unmatched to any gene: 13. This CDR3 reads CASSLGTGDLLSSGANVLTF. The CDR3 nucleotides are TGTGCCAGCAGCCTGGGGACAGGGGACTTGTTAAGCTCTGGGGCCAACGTCCTGACTTTC.

On this clonotype itself: The junction does not match germline at one end; this may be a read error. The chain has TRBV24-1 and TRBJ2-7; 7 bases align to TRBD2. The CDR3 runs 16 residues. Germline assignment: CDR1 KGHDR and CDR2 SFDVKD. The CDR3 protein is CATSDLAGESPGELYF. The CDR3 DNA follows: TGTGCCACCAGTGATTTGGCGGGAGAGTCTCCCGGGGAGCTGTACTTC.

This clonotype was counted between two and nine times. The chain employs TRBV25-1 and TRBJ2-2, with D unresolved. CDR3 length: 16 residues. Between the trimmed V and J ends, which lost 6 bases and 4 bases, there was a span of 18 bases. The V gene's germline CDR1 is MGHDK and CDR2 SYGVNS. CDR3 nucleotides: TGTGCCAGCAGCTTAACCCCCGGCCTAATCACCGGGGAGCTGTTTTTT. It yields the protein CASSLTPGLITGELFF.